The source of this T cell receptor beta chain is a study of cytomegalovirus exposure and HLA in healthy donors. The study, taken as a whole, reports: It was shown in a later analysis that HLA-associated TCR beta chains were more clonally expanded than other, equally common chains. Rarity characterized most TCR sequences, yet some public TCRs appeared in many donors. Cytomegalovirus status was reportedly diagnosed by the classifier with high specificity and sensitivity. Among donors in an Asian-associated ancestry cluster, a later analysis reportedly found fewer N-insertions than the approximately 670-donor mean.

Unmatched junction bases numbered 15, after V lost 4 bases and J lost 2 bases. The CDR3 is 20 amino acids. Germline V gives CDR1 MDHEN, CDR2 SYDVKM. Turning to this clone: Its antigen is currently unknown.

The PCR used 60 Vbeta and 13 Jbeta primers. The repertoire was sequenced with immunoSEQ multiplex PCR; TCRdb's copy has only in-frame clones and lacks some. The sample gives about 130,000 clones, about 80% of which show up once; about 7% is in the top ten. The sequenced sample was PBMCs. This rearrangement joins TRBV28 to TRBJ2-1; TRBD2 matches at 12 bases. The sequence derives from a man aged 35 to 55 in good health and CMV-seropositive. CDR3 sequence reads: CASSSRLAGALGATYNEQFF. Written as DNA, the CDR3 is TGTGCCAGCAGTTCCCGACTAGCGGGAGCCCTCGGGGCCACCTACAATGAGCAGTTCTTC.